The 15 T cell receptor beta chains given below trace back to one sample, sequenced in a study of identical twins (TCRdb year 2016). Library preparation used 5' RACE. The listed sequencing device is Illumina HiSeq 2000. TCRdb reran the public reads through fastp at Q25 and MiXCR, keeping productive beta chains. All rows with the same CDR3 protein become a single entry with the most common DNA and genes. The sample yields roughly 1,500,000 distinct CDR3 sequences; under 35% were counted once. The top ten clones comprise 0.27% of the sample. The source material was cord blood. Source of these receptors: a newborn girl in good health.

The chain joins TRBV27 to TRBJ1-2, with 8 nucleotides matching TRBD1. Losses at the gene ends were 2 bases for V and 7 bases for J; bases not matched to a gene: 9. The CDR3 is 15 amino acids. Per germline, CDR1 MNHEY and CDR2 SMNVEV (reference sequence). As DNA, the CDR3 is TGTGCCAGCAGTTTAGCCGGGACAGGCTTGCGTGGCTACACCTTC. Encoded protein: CASSLAGTGLRGYTF.

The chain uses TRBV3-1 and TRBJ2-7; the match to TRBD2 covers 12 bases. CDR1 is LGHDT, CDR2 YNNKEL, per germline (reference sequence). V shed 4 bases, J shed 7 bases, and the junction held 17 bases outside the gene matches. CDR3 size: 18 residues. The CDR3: CASSPTRRLAGDYNEQYF. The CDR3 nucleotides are TGTGCCAGCAGCCCCACAAGGCGACTAGCGGGGGATTACAATGAGCAGTACTTC.

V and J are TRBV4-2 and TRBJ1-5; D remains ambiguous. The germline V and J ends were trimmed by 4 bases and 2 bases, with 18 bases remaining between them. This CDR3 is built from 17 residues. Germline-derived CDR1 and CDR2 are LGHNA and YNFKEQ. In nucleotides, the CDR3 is TGTGCCAGCAGCCCCATTGGGCCCGTACTGGGCAATCAGCCCCAGCATTTT. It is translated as CASSPIGPVLGNQPQHF.

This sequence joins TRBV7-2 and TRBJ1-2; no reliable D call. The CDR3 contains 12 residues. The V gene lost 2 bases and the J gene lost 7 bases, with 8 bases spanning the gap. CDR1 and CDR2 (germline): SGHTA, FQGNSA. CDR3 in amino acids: CASSLLRVGYTF. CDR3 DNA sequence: TGTGCCAGCAGCTTATTAAGGGTTGGCTACACCTTC.

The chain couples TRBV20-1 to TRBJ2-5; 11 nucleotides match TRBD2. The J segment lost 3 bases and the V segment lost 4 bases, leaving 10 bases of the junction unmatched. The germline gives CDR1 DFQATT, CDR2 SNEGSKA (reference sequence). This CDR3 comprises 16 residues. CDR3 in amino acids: CSAMRTSGGVEETQYF. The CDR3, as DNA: TGCAGTGCTATGAGAACTAGCGGGGGTGTGGAAGAGACCCAGTACTTC.

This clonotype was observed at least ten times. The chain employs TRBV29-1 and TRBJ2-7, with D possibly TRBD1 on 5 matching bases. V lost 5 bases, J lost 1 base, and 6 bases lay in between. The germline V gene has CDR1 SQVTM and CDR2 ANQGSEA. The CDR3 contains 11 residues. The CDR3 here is CSVSGSYEQYF. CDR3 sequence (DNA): TGCAGCGTTTCAGGGTCCTACGAGCAGTACTTC.

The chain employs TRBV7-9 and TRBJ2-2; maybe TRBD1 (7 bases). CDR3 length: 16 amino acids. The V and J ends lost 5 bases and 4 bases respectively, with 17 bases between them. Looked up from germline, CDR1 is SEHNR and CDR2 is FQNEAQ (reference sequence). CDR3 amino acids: CASSRTTGVGTGELFF. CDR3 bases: TGTGCCAGCAGCCGGACTACAGGGGTGGGCACCGGGGAGCTGTTTTTT.

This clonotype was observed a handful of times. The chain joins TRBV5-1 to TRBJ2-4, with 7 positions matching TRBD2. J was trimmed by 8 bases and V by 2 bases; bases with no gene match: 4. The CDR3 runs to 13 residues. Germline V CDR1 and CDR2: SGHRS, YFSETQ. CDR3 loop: CASSFRRGDIQYF. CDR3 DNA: TGCGCCAGCAGCTTCCGTCGGGGGGACATTCAGTACTTC.

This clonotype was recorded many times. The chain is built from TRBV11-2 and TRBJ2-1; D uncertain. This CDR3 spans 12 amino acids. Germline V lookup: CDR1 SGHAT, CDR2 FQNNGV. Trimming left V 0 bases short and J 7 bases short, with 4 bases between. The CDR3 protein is CASSLELNEQFF. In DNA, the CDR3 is TGTGCCAGCAGCTTAGAGCTGAATGAGCAGTTCTTC.

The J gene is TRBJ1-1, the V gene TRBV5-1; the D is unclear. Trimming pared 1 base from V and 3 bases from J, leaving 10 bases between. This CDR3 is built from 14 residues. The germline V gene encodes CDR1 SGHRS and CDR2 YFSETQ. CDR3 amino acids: CASSLTVMDTEAFF. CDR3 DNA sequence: TGCGCCAGCAGCTTGACAGTAATGGACACTGAAGCTTTCTTT.

Written as DNA, the CDR3 is TGCAGTGCTAGAGCCCACCACAGGAGGGGGGGTAATTCACCCCTCCACTTT. As protein: CSARAHHRRGGNSPLHF. The chain is built from TRBV20-1 and TRBJ1-6, with a tentative D call TRBD1 (6 bases). Germline CDR1 and CDR2: DFQATT and SNEGSKA (reference sequence). The CDR3 consists of 17 residues. V lost 1 base to trimming and J lost 6 bases, with 19 bases between them.

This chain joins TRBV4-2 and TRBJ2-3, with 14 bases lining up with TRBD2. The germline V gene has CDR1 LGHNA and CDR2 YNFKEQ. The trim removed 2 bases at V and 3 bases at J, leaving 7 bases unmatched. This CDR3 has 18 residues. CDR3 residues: CASSQTGTSGSSTDTQYF. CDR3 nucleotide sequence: TGTGCCAGCAGCCAAACGGGGACTAGCGGGAGTTCAACAGATACGCAGTATTTT.

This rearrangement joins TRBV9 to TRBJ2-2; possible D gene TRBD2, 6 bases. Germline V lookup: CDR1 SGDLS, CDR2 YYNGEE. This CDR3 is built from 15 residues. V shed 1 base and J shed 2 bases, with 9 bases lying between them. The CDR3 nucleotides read TGTGCCAGCAGCGTATACACTAGCAACACCGGGGAGCTGTTTTTT. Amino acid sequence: CASSVYTSNTGELFF.

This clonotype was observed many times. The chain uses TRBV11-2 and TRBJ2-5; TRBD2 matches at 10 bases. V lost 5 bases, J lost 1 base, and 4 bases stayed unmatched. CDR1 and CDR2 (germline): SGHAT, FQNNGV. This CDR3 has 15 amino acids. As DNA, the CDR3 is TGTGCCAGCAGCCCCCGACTAGCGGGCCAAGAGACCCAGTACTTC. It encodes CASSPRLAGQETQYF. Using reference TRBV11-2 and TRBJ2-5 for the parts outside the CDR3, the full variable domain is EAGVAQSPRYKIIEKRQSVAFWCNPISGHATLYWYQQILGQGPKLLIQFQNNGVVDDSQLPKDRFSAERLKGVDSTLKIQPAKLEDSAVYLCASSPRLAGQETQYFGPGTRLLVL.

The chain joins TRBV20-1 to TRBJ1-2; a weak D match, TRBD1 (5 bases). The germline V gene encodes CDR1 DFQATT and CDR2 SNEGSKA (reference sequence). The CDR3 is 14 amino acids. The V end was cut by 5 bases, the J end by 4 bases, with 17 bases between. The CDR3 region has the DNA TGCAGTGCTCAGGATACAAGGGGTGTCTATGGCTACACCTTC. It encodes CSAQDTRGVYGYTF.